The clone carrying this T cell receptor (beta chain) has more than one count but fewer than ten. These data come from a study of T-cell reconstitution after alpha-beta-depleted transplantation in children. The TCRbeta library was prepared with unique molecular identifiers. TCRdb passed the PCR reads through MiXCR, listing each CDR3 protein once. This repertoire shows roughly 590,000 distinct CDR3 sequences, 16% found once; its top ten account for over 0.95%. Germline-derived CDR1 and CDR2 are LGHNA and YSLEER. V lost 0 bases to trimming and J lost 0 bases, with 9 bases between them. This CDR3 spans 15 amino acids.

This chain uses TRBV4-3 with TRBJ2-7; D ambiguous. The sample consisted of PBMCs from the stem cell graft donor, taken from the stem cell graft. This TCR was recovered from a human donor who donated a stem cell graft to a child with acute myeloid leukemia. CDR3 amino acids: CASSQDDKSSYEQYF. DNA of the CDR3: TGCGCCAGCAGCCAAGACGACAAGTCCTCCTACGAGCAGTACTTC.